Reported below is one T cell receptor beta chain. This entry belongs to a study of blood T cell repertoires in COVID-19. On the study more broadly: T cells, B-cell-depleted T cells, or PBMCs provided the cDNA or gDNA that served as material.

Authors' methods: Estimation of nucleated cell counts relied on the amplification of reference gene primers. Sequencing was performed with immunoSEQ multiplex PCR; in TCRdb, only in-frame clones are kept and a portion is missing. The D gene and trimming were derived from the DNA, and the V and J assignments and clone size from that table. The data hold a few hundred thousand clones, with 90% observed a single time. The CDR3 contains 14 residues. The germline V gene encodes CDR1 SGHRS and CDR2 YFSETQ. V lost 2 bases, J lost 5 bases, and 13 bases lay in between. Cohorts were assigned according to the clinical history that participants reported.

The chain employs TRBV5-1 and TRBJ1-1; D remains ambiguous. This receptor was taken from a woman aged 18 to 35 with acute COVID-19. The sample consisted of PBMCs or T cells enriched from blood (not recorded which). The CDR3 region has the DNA TGCGCCAGCAGCTTAGAGGGCCTGCGTACTGAAGCTTTCTTT. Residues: CASSLEGLRTEAFF.